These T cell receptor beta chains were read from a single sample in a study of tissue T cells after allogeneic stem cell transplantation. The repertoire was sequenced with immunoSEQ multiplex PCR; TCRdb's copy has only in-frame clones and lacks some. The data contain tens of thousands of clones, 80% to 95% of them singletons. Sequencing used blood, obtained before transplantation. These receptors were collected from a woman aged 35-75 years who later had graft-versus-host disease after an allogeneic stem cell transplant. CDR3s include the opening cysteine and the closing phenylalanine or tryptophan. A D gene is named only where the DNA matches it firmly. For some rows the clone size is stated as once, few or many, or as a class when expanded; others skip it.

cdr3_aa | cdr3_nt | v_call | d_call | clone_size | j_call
CASSQARDPGSGNTIYF | TGCGCCAGCAGCCAAGCAAGGGATCCGGGCTCTGGAAACACCATATATTTT | TRBV4-1 | - | - | TRBJ1-3
CASSTAGYRFIEQFF | TGTGCCAGCAGCACAGCGGGGTATCGATTCATTGAGCAGTTCTTC | TRBV6-5 | TRBD2 | - | TRBJ2-1
CASGDGGEAYEQYF | TGTGCCAGCGGAGATGGGGGGGAGGCCTACGAGCAGTACTTC | TRBV28 | TRBD2 | - | TRBJ2-7
CASSRTGSYEQYF | TGTGCCAGCAGCAGGACAGGCTCCTACGAGCAGTACTTC | TRBV11-2 | TRBD1 | - | TRBJ2-7
CSVEPQERGTDTQYF | TGCAGCGTTGAACCCCAGGAGAGGGGCACAGATACGCAGTATTTT | TRBV29-1 | - | - | TRBJ2-3
CSVGDRRNTIYF | TGCAGCGTTGGGGACAGACGAAACACCATATATTTT | TRBV29-1 | TRBD1 | - | TRBJ1-3
CASSLDTGGVNTEAFF | TGCGCCAGCAGCTTGGATACAGGGGGCGTGAACACTGAAGCTTTCTTT | TRBV5-1 | TRBD1 | - | TRBJ1-1
CASSAKDFSYEQYF | TGTGCCAGCAGCGCCAAGGACTTTTCCTACGAGCAGTACTTC | TRBV5-6 | - | - | TRBJ2-7
CASSIDRRRTHSGNTIYF | TGTGCCAGTAGTATAGATCGGCGGCGAACCCACTCTGGAAACACCATATATTTT | TRBV19 | - | - | TRBJ1-3
CASSQFARFGQYF | TGTGCCAGCAGCCAATTCGCCCGATTCGGGCAGTACTTC | TRBV14 | - | - | TRBJ2-7
CASSSGLAGGGSHEQYF | TGTGCCAGTAGTAGTGGACTAGCGGGAGGAGGCTCCCACGAGCAGTACTTC | TRBV19 | TRBD2 | - | TRBJ2-7
CASSQEAGGNTIYF | TGCGCCAGCAGCCAAGAGGCAGGTGGAAACACCATATATTTT | TRBV4-1 | - | - | TRBJ1-3
CASRAISGVGYGYTF | TGCGCCAGCCGGGCCATTTCGGGGGTGGGCTATGGCTACACCTTC | TRBV10-2 | - | - | TRBJ1-2
CASSLRTDRGSHYEQYF | TGTGCCAGCAGTTTAAGAACAGATAGAGGTTCACACTACGAGCAGTACTTC | TRBV27 | - | - | TRBJ2-7
CASSPQGTDTQYF | TGTGCCAGCAGTCCGCAGGGCACAGATACGCAGTATTTT | TRBV7-3 | - | once | TRBJ2-3
CATSRDFAGYGANVLTF | TGTGCCACCAGCAGAGATTTTGCAGGGTACGGGGCCAACGTCCTGACTTTC | TRBV15 | - | - | TRBJ2-6
CASSHKTSVYNEQFF | TGTGCCAGCAGCCACAAGACTAGCGTCTACAATGAGCAGTTCTTC | TRBV7-6 | TRBD2 | - | TRBJ2-1
CASTPGRTKVNTEAFF | TGTGCCAGCACCCCGGGGCGGACTAAAGTGAACACTGAAGCTTTCTTT | TRBV28 | - | - | TRBJ1-1
CASSPMGIGYGYTF | TGTGCCAGCTCACCAATGGGGATAGGGTATGGCTACACCTTC | TRBV18 | - | - | TRBJ1-2
CASSPTGTGRQETQYF | TGTGCCAGTAGCCCGACCGGGACAGGGCGGCAAGAGACCCAGTACTTC | TRBV19 | TRBD1 | - | TRBJ2-5
CASSQDRTVWQETQYF | TGCGCCAGCAGCCAAGATCGGACAGTCTGGCAAGAGACCCAGTACTTC | TRBV4-3 | - | - | TRBJ2-5
CASKGSGKVDTQYF | TGTGCCAGCAAGGGAAGCGGGAAAGTAGATACGCAGTATTTT | TRBV6-5 | TRBD2 | - | TRBJ2-3
CASSLYLLAVRGTGELFF | TGCGCCAGCAGCTTGTACCTACTAGCGGTACGGGGCACCGGGGAGCTGTTTTTT | TRBV5-1 | TRBD2 | - | TRBJ2-2
CASSQDLGQGARGYTF | TGTGCCAGCAGCCAAGATCTTGGACAGGGGGCGAGGGGCTACACCTTC | TRBV4-2 | TRBD1 | - | TRBJ1-2
CASSSLGGTQYF | TGTGCCAGCAGTTCCCTGGGAGGGACCCAGTACTTC | TRBV27 | - | - | TRBJ2-5
CASSAGRINSPLHF | TGTGCCAGCAGCGCCGGACGGATAAATTCACCCCTCCACTTT | TRBV9 | - | - | TRBJ1-6
CASSSRGPGETQYF | TGTGCCAGCAGCTCCAGGGGGCCGGGGGAGACCCAGTACTTC | TRBV7-2 | TRBD1 | once | TRBJ2-5
CASSLQGASYEQYF | TGTGCCAGCAGTTTACAGGGGGCGTCCTACGAGCAGTACTTC | TRBV27 | TRBD1 | - | TRBJ2-7
CASSIRAGGAGTTYEQYF | TGTGCCAGTAGTATTAGGGCTGGAGGAGCGGGAACTACCTACGAGCAGTACTTC | TRBV19 | TRBD2 | - | TRBJ2-7
CATRAGGPTDTQYF | TGTGCCACCCGAGCGGGAGGGCCGACAGATACGCAGTATTTT | TRBV6-4 | TRBD2 | - | TRBJ2-3
CASSSQVLTDTQYF | TGTGCCAGCAGCTCACAGGTTCTCACAGATACGCAGTATTTT | TRBV11-2 | - | - | TRBJ2-3
CASSRPWGGGTDTQYF | TGTGCCAGCAGTCGCCCGTGGGGGGGTGGCACAGATACGCAGTATTTT | TRBV6-2/TRBV6-3 | TRBD2 | - | TRBJ2-3
CASSQEWSQGNYEQYF | TGTGCCAGCAGCCAAGAATGGTCACAGGGGAACTACGAGCAGTACTTC | TRBV4-2 | TRBD1 | - | TRBJ2-7
CASSLFTGETQYF | TGTGCCAGCAGCTTATTTACCGGGGAGACCCAGTACTTC | TRBV7-2 | - | - | TRBJ2-5
CASSRGVDSLISYEQYF | TGTGCCAGCAGTAGGGGGGTGGACTCTTTGATATCCTACGAGCAGTACTTC | TRBV28 | - | - | TRBJ2-7
CASSRTENSPLHF | TGTGCCAGCAGTCGGACAGAGAATTCACCCCTCCACTTT | TRBV6-2/TRBV6-3 | - | - | TRBJ1-6
CASSYSRLMSTDTQYF | TGTGCCAGCAGTTACTCGCGACTCATGAGCACAGATACGCAGTATTTT | TRBV6-2/TRBV6-3 | - | - | TRBJ2-3
CASSSGLAGVYNEQFF | TGTGCCAGCAGCTCTGGACTAGCGGGAGTATACAATGAGCAGTTCTTC | TRBV5-4 | TRBD2 | - | TRBJ2-1
CASSWGTGNTEAFF | TGTGCCAGCAGCTGGGGGACAGGCAACACTGAAGCTTTCTTT | TRBV5-6 | TRBD1 | once | TRBJ1-1
CASSTRQGWTEAFF | TGTGCCAGTAGTACCCGACAGGGATGGACTGAAGCTTTCTTT | TRBV19 | TRBD1 | - | TRBJ1-1
CASSLTGPSGNTIYF | TGTGCCAGCAGCTTAACAGGGCCCTCTGGAAACACCATATATTTT | TRBV7-2 | - | - | TRBJ1-3
CASSPPGVNTGELFF | TGTGCCAGCAGCCCCCCTGGGGTGAACACCGGGGAGCTGTTTTTT | TRBV7-9 | - | - | TRBJ2-2